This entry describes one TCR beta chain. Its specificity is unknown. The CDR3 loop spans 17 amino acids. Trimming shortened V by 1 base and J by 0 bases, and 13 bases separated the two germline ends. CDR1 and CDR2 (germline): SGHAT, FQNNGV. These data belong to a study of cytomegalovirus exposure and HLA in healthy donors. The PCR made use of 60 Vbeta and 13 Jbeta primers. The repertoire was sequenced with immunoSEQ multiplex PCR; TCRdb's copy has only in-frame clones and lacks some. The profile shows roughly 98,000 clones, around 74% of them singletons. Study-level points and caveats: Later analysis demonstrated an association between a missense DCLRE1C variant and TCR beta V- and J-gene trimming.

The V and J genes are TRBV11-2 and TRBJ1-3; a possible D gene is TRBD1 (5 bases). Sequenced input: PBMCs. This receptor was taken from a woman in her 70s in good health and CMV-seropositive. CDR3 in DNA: TGTGCCAGCAGCTTAGGCAGGGCCCAAAACTCTGGAAACACCATATATTTT. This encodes CASSLGRAQNSGNTIYF. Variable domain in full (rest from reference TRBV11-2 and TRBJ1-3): EAGVAQSPRYKIIEKRQSVAFWCNPISGHATLYWYQQILGQGPKLLIQFQNNGVVDDSQLPKDRFSAERLKGVDSTLKIQPAKLEDSAVYLCASSLGRAQNSGNTIYFGEGSWLTVV.